Listed here are 11 T cell receptor beta chains from one sample, sequenced in a study of blood T cell repertoires in COVID-19. The method was immunoSEQ multiplex PCR; TCRdb's version includes in-frame clones alone and lacks a portion of them. The sample holds roughly 150,000 clones, 88% seen once. The sample consisted of peripheral blood. These receptors came from a man between 45 and 60 years old who had recovered from COVID-19.

The CDR3 loop is CASSPRTVPYEQYF. In DNA, the CDR3 is TGTGCCAGCAGTCCACGGACAGTCCCCTACGAGCAGTACTTC. This rearrangement joins TRBV27 to TRBJ2-7; D is perhaps TRBD1 (6 bases). CDR1 MNHEY and CDR2 SMNVEV come from the germline V gene (reference sequence). V shed 5 bases and J shed 2 bases, with 13 bases lying between them. CDR3 size: 14 residues.

The J gene is TRBJ2-1, the V gene TRBV24-1, with D perhaps matching TRBD2 (6 bases). This CDR3 is 16 amino acids long. Between the trimmed V and J ends, which lost 2 bases and 0 bases, there was a span of 10 bases. Germline V gene data show CDR1 as KGHDR and CDR2 as SFDVKD. CDR3 in DNA: TGTGCCACCAGTGATTCTAGCGCCTACTCCTACAATGAGCAGTTCTTC. Its translation is CATSDSSAYSYNEQFF.

The V call is TRBV27, the J call TRBJ1-5; 8 nucleotides match TRBD1. Unmatched junction bases numbered 7, after V lost 6 bases and J lost 6 bases. The CDR3 runs 14 residues. The germline CDR1 and CDR2 sequences are MNHEY and SMNVEV (reference sequence). The CDR3 sequence is CASSPGQGSQPQHF. The CDR3 bases are TGTGCCAGCAGCCCTGGACAGGGTTCTCAGCCCCAGCATTTT.

The chain is built from TRBV5-8 and TRBJ1-5; D perhaps matches TRBD1 (6 bases). Germline V CDR1 and CDR2: SGHTS, YDEGEE. The CDR3 length is 15 residues. Trimming pared 2 bases from V and 3 bases from J, leaving 12 bases between. The CDR3: CASSFLPGANQPQHF. CDR3 nucleotides: TGTGCCAGCAGCTTCCTTCCAGGGGCCAATCAGCCCCAGCATTTT.

A few counts support this clone. The chain links TRBV7-2 to TRBJ2-3; TRBD1 agrees at 8 bases. The CDR3 is 15 amino acids. Per the germline V gene, CDR1 is SGHTA and CDR2 is FQGNSA. V lost 1 base and J lost 5; bases outside the gene matches: 5. The CDR3 region is CASSLGGQGIDTQYF. The DNA of the CDR3 is TGTGCCAGCAGCTTAGGAGGACAGGGAATAGATACGCAGTATTTT.

The rearrangement links TRBV5-4 to TRBJ2-1, with TRBD2 identical over 8 bases. This CDR3 is 15 amino acids long. The junction had 4 bases not matched to a gene; V was cut back by 5 bases and J by 0 bases. Germline values: CDR1 SGHNT, CDR2 YYREEE (reference sequence). CDR3 sequence reads: CASRRAGVSYNEQFF. In DNA form, the CDR3 reads TGTGCCAGCAGAAGAGCGGGAGTCTCCTACAATGAGCAGTTCTTC.

Concerning this clone: The junction and the germline gene differ at one end; a read error may be behind it. Other DNA sequences in the same sample also yield this CDR3. This sequence joins TRBV2 and TRBJ2-3; 8 positions agree with TRBD2. This CDR3 has 16 amino acids. CDR1 and CDR2 from the germline V gene are SNHLY and FYNNEI. CDR3 nucleotide sequence: TGTGCCAGCAGCGAAGTTGGTCTAGCGGGCGGGGATACGCAGTATTTT. Residues: CASSEVGLAGGDTQYF.

The chain joins TRBV7-3 to TRBJ2-2; 12 nucleotides agree with TRBD1. The CDR3 runs to 18 residues. The junction had 10 bases not matched to a gene; V was cut back by 4 bases and J by 4 bases. Germline CDR1 reads SGHTA; CDR2 reads FQGTGA. The CDR3 DNA reads TGTGCCAGCAGCTCCCGGGACAGGGGGCACTCCCGCACCGGGGAGCTGTTTTTT. Amino acid sequence: CASSSRDRGHSRTGELFF.

This chain uses TRBV28 with TRBJ2-7, with 10 bases identical to TRBD2. Unmatched junction bases numbered 6, after V lost 4 bases and J lost 3 bases. Germline V lookup: CDR1 MDHEN, CDR2 SYDVKM. This CDR3 region has 15 residues. The CDR3 loop is CASSSPSGGSYEQYF. CDR3 nucleotide sequence: TGTGCCAGCAGTTCCCCTAGCGGGGGAAGCTACGAGCAGTACTTC.

This chain links TRBV15 with TRBJ1-6, with D hard to call. Trimming took off 0 bases at V and 6 bases at J, with 6 bases between the two ends. CDR3 length equals 14 residues. Germline V gene data show CDR1 as LNHNV and CDR2 as YYDKDF (reference sequence). The CDR3 nucleotides are TGTGCCACCAGCAGAGATTTCGGTAATTCACCCCTCCACTTT. This codes for CATSRDFGNSPLHF.

The chain links TRBV7-2 to TRBJ2-5; no clear D. Germline lookup yields CDR1 SGHTA and CDR2 FQGNSA. Trimming cost V 5 bases and J 4 bases, with 11 bases left between them. The CDR3 loop spans 13 amino acids. DNA of the CDR3: TGTGCCAGCAGCCGAGGATCAATAGAGACCCAGTACTTC. This translates into CASSRGSIETQYF.